Listed below are T cell receptor beta chains from one sample, sequenced in a study of blood T cell repertoires in COVID-19. Here immunoSEQ multiplex PCR was the method, and the copy in TCRdb shows in-frame clones only, minus some. The sample contains tens of thousands of clones, around nine tenths of which appear only once. The specimen sequenced was peripheral blood. The source of these receptors is a man in his sixties with active or convalescent COVID-19. The CDR3 runs from the conserved cysteine through the conserved F or W. The order of the fields is CDR3 protein, CDR3 DNA, D gene, J gene, clone size, V gene. D genes are given only for firm matches. Only part of the rows carry a size: once, few, many, or a class if the clone is expanded.

CDR3: CASSLTRGGRDTQYF; DNA: TGTGCCAGCAGCTTAACTCGGGGGGGCCGCGATACGCAGTATTTT; D: TRBD2; J: TRBJ2-3; size: -; V: TRBV7-3
CDR3: CASSLDRDRPLYGYTF; DNA: TGCGCCAGCAGCTTGGATCGGGACAGACCTCTCTATGGCTACACCTTC; D: TRBD1; J: TRBJ1-2; size: once; V: TRBV5-1
CDR3: CASSYGWAGVGGEQYF; DNA: TGTGCCAGCAGTTACGGGTGGGCAGGGGTTGGCGGCGAGCAGTACTTC; D: -; J: TRBJ2-7; size: -; V: TRBV6-5
CDR3: CASSSPPGTANTGELFF; DNA: TGTGCCAGTAGCTCACCCCCCGGGACAGCGAACACCGGGGAGCTGTTTTTT; D: TRBD1; J: TRBJ2-2; size: -; V: TRBV19
CDR3: CASSQGNRDTQYF; DNA: TGTGCCAGCTCACAGGGTAACAGAGATACGCAGTATTTT; D: -; J: TRBJ2-3; size: -; V: TRBV6-6
CDR3: CASSARVAGAIGDSPLHF; DNA: TGTGCCAGCAGTGCGAGAGTGGCAGGGGCGATTGGTGATTCACCCCTCCACTTT; D: -; J: TRBJ1-6; size: -; V: TRBV6-1
CDR3: CASKSVFSNQPQHF; DNA: TGTGCCAGCAAATCCGTTTTTAGCAATCAGCCCCAGCATTTT; D: -; J: TRBJ1-5; size: few; V: TRBV27
CDR3: CASSKNAASPSYNEQFF; DNA: TGTGCCAGCAGCAAAAACGCCGCGAGCCCTTCCTACAATGAGCAGTTCTTC; D: -; J: TRBJ2-1; size: -; V: TRBV9
CDR3: CASSQQAGCQPQHF; DNA: TGTGCCAGTAGTCAACAGGCTGGTTGTCAGCCCCAGCATTTT; D: -; J: TRBJ1-5; size: -; V: TRBV19
CDR3: CASSLVGQRYNEQFF; DNA: TGTGCCAGCAGCTTAGTCGGCCAGCGCTACAATGAGCAGTTCTTC; D: -; J: TRBJ2-1; size: -; V: TRBV7-2
CDR3: CASSDRDTVSYEQYF; DNA: TGTGCCAGCAGTGACCGGGACACGGTCTCCTACGAGCAGTACTTC; D: -; J: TRBJ2-7; size: -; V: TRBV6-6
CDR3: CASSLAGGGYEQYF; DNA: TGCGCCAGCAGCTTGGCTGGGGGCGGCTACGAGCAGTACTTC; D: -; J: TRBJ2-7; size: few; V: TRBV5-1